The clone carrying this T cell receptor (beta chain) was detected a few times. Its target is unknown. TCRdb re-called the PCR reads with MiXCR. The table has fewer than 25,000 clones, roughly a sixth seen once. This specimen belongs to a study of metastatic and nonmetastatic thyroid tumors. Findings and caveats of the study: Significantly greater TCR beta diversity was reportedly found in malignant thyroid tumors than in benign nodules (in blood and tumor).

This CDR3 contains 15 residues. Trimming at V came to 7 bases and at J to 9 bases, leaving 10 bases not matched to a gene. Looked up from germline, CDR1 is LNHDA and CDR2 is SQIVND (reference sequence). None of the patients had undergone any treatment ahead of thyroid surgery. The sample consisted of tumor tissue. The rearrangement joins TRBV19 to TRBJ2-1; TRBD2 agrees at 12 bases. The sequence was collected from a female donor with papillary thyroid cancer or a benign thyroid nodule (not recorded which). Some clones in this sample may be carry-over from other donors' samples. The CDR3 protein is CASNLAGGLFSEQFF. The DNA for the CDR3 is TGTGCCAGTAACCTAGCGGGGGGGCTTTTCAGTGAGCAGTTCTTC.